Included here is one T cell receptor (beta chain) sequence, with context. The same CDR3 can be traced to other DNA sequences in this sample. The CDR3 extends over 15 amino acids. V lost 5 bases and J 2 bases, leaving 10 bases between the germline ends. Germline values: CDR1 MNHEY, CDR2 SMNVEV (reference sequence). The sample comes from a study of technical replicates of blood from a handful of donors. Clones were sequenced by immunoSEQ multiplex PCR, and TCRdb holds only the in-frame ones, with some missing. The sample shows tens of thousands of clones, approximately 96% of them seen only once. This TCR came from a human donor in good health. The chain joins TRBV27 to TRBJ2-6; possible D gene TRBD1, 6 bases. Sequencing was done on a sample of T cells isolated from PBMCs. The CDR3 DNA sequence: TGTGCCAGCAGTCTCAGGGGACCTGGGGCCAACGTCCTGACTTTC. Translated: CASSLRGPGANVLTF. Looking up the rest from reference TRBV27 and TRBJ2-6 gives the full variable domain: EAQVTQNPRYLITVTGKKLTVTCSQNMNHEYMSWYRQDPGLGLRQIYYSMNVEVTDKGDVPEGYKVSRKEKRNFPLILESPSPNQTSLYFCASSLRGPGANVLTFGAGSRLTVL.